This T cell receptor beta chain derives from a study of T cells in Graves' hyperthyroidism and ophthalmopathy. There were TCR beta CDR3 regions amplified from RNA transcripts. The HTBI primer set drove a first-round RT-PCR of the TCR CDR3. TCRdb processed the multiplex PCR reads anew with MiXCR; each CDR3 protein has one entry. The sample consists of about 540,000 distinct CDR3 sequences, around 46% of them appearing once. This clonotype was detected many times. Looked up from germline, CDR1 is SEHNR and CDR2 is FQNEAQ (reference sequence). The J segment lost 6 bases and the V segment lost 5 bases, leaving 6 bases of the junction unmatched. CDR3 length: 14 residues.

The source of this sequence is a woman in her late teens or twenties with Graves' hyperthyroidism. The chain recombines TRBV7-9 with TRBJ1-4, with 7 bases aligning to TRBD1. The sample taken for sequencing was peripheral blood or thyroid tissue (not recorded which). The CDR3, as DNA: TGTGCCAGCAGCCCCCAGGGGGGTGATGAAAAACTGTTTTTT. Residues: CASSPQGGDEKLFF.